This entry is about one T cell receptor (beta chain). No antigen is known for it. This table comes from immunoSEQ multiplex PCR, and its TCRdb copy is limited to in-frame clones, with some not included. This table has roughly 50,000 clones, approximately 90% appearing once. The data are from a study of T cell responses to AZD1222 COVID-19 vaccine. Study-level findings and limits: Dominant CD4 TCR responses targeted spike regions 160-218 and 743-854.

The germline CDR1 and CDR2 sequences are MNHNS and SASEGT. Trimming took 1 base from V and 5 from J, leaving 11 bases between them. The CDR3 contains 14 residues. The receptor was isolated from an adult in good health. The sequences come from peripheral blood, collected on day 0 of AZD1222 vaccination. The chain is built from TRBV6-1 and TRBJ1-1; D is possibly TRBD1 (6 bases). The CDR3 reads CASSEGGGWTEAFF. CDR3 nucleotide sequence: TGTGCCAGCAGTGAAGGTGGGGGCTGGACTGAAGCTTTCTTT.